This T cell receptor beta chain derives from a study of blood T cell repertoires in COVID-19. Clones were sequenced by immunoSEQ multiplex PCR, and TCRdb holds only the in-frame ones, with some missing. The data show tens of thousands of clones, with approximately 90% seen just once and over 12% held by the top ten. This clone appeared a few times. The V gene lost 1 base and the J gene lost 3 bases, with 9 bases spanning the gap. The V gene's germline CDR1 is SGHVS and CDR2 FNYEAQ. The CDR3 spans 15 residues. The origin of this receptor is a male donor with acute or convalescent COVID-19. The sequenced material came from peripheral blood. The rearrangement joins TRBV7-6 to TRBJ2-2, with a weak D call TRBD2 (5 bases). For the CDR3, the DNA is TGTGCCAGCAGCTTAGATAGAGGGTACACCGGGGAGCTGTTTTTT. It is translated as CASSLDRGYTGELFF. The whole variable domain, remainder taken from reference TRBV7-6 and TRBJ2-2, is GAGVSQSPRYKVTKRGQDVALRCDPISGHVSLYWYRQALGQGPEFLTYFNYEAQQDKSGLPNDRFSAERPEGSISTLTIQRTEQRDSAMYRCASSLDRGYTGELFFGEGSRLTVL.